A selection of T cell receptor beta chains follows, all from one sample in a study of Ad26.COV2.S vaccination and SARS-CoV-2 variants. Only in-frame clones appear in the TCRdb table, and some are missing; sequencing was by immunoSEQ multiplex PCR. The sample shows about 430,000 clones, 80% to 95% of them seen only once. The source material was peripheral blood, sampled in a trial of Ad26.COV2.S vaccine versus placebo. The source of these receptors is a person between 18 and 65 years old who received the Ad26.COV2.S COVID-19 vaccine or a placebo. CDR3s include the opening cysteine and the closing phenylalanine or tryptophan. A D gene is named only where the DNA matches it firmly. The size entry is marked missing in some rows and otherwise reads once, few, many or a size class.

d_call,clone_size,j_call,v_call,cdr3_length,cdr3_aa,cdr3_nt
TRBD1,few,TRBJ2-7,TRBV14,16,CASSLLPGQGATVQYF,TGTGCCAGCAGCCTCCTACCGGGACAGGGGGCGACAGTGCAGTACTTC
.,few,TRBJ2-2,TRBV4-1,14,CASSPRENTGELFF,TGCGCCAGCAGCCCCAGGGAAAACACCGGGGAGCTGTTTTTT
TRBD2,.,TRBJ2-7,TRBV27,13,CASSLAGDDEQYF,TGTGCCAGCAGTTTAGCGGGGGACGACGAGCAGTACTTC
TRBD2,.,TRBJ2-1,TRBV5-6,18,CASSLVRSGREGRVKQFF,TGTGCCAGCAGCTTGGTGCGCTCCGGGCGGGAGGGCCGAGTTAAGCAGTTCTTC
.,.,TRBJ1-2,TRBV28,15,CASSLGGARNYGYTF,TGTGCCAGCAGTTTAGGGGGGGCGAGGAACTATGGCTACACCTTC
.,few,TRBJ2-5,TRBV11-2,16,CASSSEGGQYQETQYF,TGTGCCAGCAGCTCGGAGGGCGGGCAGTACCAAGAGACCCAGTACTTC
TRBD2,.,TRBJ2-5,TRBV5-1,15,CASAPDGGTQEGQYF,TGCGCCAGCGCCCCTGACGGGGGGACCCAGGAGGGCCAGTACTTC
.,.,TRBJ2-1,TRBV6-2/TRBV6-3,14,CASSSYVANNEQFF,TGTGCCAGCAGTTCGTACGTGGCTAACAATGAGCAGTTCTTC
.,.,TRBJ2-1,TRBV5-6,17,CASSLITSGEVYNEQFF,TGTGCCAGCAGCTTGATCACATCAGGAGAAGTTTACAATGAGCAGTTCTTC
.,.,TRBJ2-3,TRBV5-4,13,CASSSPGPDTQYF,TGTGCCAGCAGCTCGCCAGGGCCAGATACGCAGTATTTT
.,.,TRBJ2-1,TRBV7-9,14,CASSMREGWDEQFF,TGTGCCAGCAGCATGAGAGAGGGGTGGGATGAGCAGTTCTTC